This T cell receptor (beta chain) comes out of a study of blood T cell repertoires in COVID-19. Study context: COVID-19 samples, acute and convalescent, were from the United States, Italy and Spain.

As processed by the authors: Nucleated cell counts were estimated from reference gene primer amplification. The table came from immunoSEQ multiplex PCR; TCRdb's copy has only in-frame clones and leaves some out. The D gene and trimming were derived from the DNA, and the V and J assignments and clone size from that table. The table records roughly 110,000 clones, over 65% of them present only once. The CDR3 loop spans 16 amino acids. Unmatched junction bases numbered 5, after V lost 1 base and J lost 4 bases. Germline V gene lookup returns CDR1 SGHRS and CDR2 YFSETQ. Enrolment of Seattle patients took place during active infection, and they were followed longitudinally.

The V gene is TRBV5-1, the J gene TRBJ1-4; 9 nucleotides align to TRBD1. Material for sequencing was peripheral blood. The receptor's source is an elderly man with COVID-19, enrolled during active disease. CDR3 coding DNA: TGCGCCAGCAGCTTGTTAGGGACAGGGCGTAATGAAAAACTGTTTTTT. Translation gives CASSLLGTGRNEKLFF.